What follows is one TCR beta chain and its context. This CDR3 is also generated by other DNA sequences in the sample. The data were taken from a study of shared clonotypes between healthy human individuals. Sequenced by immunoSEQ multiplex PCR; TCRdb stores in-frame clones only, minus some. The table has a few million clones, approximately 94% seen once. Germline V gene data show CDR1 as SNHLY and CDR2 as FYNNEI. The CDR3 runs 14 residues. Trimming removed 4 bases from V and 7 bases from J; junction bases left unmatched: 2. The chain recombines TRBV2 with TRBJ1-4, with 11 bases identical to TRBD1. This receptor was obtained from a man aged 18 to 29 in good health. The sequenced sample was naive CD4+ T cells sorted from blood. Regarding subset: CD45RA+ positively selected. In DNA form, the CDR3 reads TGTGCCAGCAGTGCGGGACAGGGGGGTGAAAAACTGTTTTTT. Protein product: CASSAGQGGEKLFF.